These T cell receptor beta chains were read from a single sample in a study of blood T cell repertoires in COVID-19. Assay used: immunoSEQ multiplex PCR; TCRdb lists only in-frame clones, some missing. The table lists 350,000 to 400,000 clones, approximately 91% of them singletons. Sequencing was done on a sample of PBMCs or T cells enriched from blood (not recorded which). Receptor source: a woman in her thirties or forties who had been exposed to COVID-19. CDR3s include the opening cysteine and the closing phenylalanine or tryptophan. A D gene is named only where the DNA matches it firmly. Clone size is given for some rows only: seen once, a few or many times, or a class if the clone is expanded.

length,size,D,V,J,DNA,CDR3
11,once,.,TRBV27,TRBJ2-7,TGTGCCAGCGGGGGGAATTACGAGCAGTACTTC,CASGGNYEQYF
19,once,TRBD1,TRBV11-2,TRBJ2-3,TGTGCCAGCAGCCTAGGGACAGGGAGAGGGGGAATTAGCACAGATACGCAGTATTTT,CASSLGTGRGGISTDTQYF
15,.,TRBD1,TRBV6-9,TRBJ1-4,TGTGCCAGCAGTTTACGGGACAGGACTAATGAAAAACTGTTTTTT,CASSLRDRTNEKLFF
19,.,.,TRBV19,TRBJ1-5,TGTGCCACACAGTTTTCCTGGGGGGGCCGTCAATCTAGGGCTCAGCCCCAGCATTTT,CATQFSWGGRQSRAQPQHF
12,.,TRBD1,TRBV29-1,TRBJ1-2,TGCAGCACTCCGGGACAGGGTGATGGCTACACCTTC,CSTPGQGDGYTF
12,.,.,TRBV7-8,TRBJ2-7,TGTGCCAGCAGCCAGACAGGCTACGAGCAGTACTTC,CASSQTGYEQYF
14,.,.,TRBV5-1,TRBJ2-5,TGCGCCAGCAGCCGCGAGGAGGGGTCGGAGACCCAGTACTTC,CASSREEGSETQYF
13,.,TRBD1,TRBV7-9,TRBJ1-2,TGTGCCAGCAGCGACAGGGGGCTCGATGGCTACACCTTC,CASSDRGLDGYTF
14,.,.,TRBV11-3,TRBJ2-2,TGTGCCAGCAGCTTTAATATAGGGGCCGGGGAGCTGTTTTTT,CASSFNIGAGELFF
15,.,.,TRBV7-9,TRBJ1-2,TGTGCCAGCAGCGCCCGGTCCGGGGTCTTCTATGGCTACACCTTC,CASSARSGVFYGYTF
14,.,.,TRBV19,TRBJ2-3,TGTGCCAGTAGCTCGGGGGATAGCACAGATACGCAGTATTTT,CASSSGDSTDTQYF
16,.,.,TRBV7-9,TRBJ1-4,TGTGCCAGCAGGAAACAGGGACCGCGGGCTAATGAAAAACTGTTTTTT,CASRKQGPRANEKLFF
11,.,.,TRBV19,TRBJ2-3,TGTGCCAGCGGACAGACAGATACGCAGTATTTT,CASGQTDTQYF
14,once,.,TRBV27,TRBJ1-2,TGTGCCAGCAGCCGAGGGACTTCAAGGTATGGCTACACCTTC,CASSRGTSRYGYTF
17,.,TRBD1,TRBV7-9,TRBJ1-3,TGTGCCAGCAGCAACCACCGGGACAGGAAATCTGGAAACACCATATATTTT,CASSNHRDRKSGNTIYF
15,.,TRBD2,TRBV7-7,TRBJ2-1,TGTGCTAGCAGGGCTGCGGGGGGGTCTTACAATGAGCAGTTCTTC,CASRAAGGSYNEQFF
16,.,TRBD2,TRBV6-2/TRBV6-3,TRBJ2-4,TGTGCCAGCAGTGACCTGAGACTAGCGGTAAAAAACATTCAGTACTTC,CASSDLRLAVKNIQYF
14,.,TRBD2,TRBV7-9,TRBJ2-3,TGTGCCAGCAGCTTAAGAGCGGGAGCAGATACGCAGTATTTT,CASSLRAGADTQYF
15,.,.,TRBV4-2,TRBJ1-2,TGTGCCAGCAGCCAAGGTACGGGGGACGACTATGGCTACACCTTC,CASSQGTGDDYGYTF
13,.,TRBD1,TRBV30,TRBJ1-1,TGTGCCTGGAGGAAACAGGGGGCAGCTGAAGCTTTCTTT,CAWRKQGAAEAFF
13,.,.,TRBV30,TRBJ1-4,TGTGCCTGGAGCCGGCGGGGGGCGGATAAACTGTTTTTT,CAWSRRGADKLFF
14,.,TRBD2,TRBV10-3,TRBJ2-3,TGTGCCATCAGTAGCGGGACTAGCACAGATACGCAGTATTTT,CAISSGTSTDTQYF
13,.,.,TRBV12-3/TRBV12-4,TRBJ1-2,TGTGCCAGCAGTTTGCAGGGGACCGATGGCCACACCTTC,CASSLQGTDGHTF
14,.,TRBD1,TRBV9,TRBJ2-2,TGTGCCAGCAGCCCCCGACAGGGGATCGGGGAGCTGTTTTTT,CASSPRQGIGELFF
14,.,TRBD1,TRBV7-2,TRBJ1-6,TGTGCCAGCAGCTCTATAGATCGGACAGGAACCCTCCACTTT,CASSSIDRTGTLHF
14,once,TRBD1,TRBV5-5,TRBJ1-2,TGTGCCAGCAGCTTCTTGCAGGGGGCTACTGGCTACACCTTC,CASSFLQGATGYTF